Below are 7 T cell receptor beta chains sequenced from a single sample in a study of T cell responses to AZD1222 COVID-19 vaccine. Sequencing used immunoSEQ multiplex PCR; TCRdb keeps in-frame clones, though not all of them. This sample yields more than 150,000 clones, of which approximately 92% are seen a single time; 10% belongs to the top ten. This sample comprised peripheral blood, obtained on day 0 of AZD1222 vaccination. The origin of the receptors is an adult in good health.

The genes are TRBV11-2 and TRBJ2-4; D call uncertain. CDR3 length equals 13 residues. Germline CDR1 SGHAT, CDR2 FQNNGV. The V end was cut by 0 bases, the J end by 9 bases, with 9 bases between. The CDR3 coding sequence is TGTGCCAGCAGCTTAGATATCAGGTCCATTCAGTACTTC. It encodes CASSLDIRSIQYF.

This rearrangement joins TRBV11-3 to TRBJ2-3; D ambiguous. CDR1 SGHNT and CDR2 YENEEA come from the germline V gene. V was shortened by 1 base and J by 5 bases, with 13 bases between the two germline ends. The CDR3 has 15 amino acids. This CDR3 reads CASSLGPPPEDTQYF. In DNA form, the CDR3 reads TGTGCCAGCAGCTTAGGACCCCCACCTGAAGATACGCAGTATTTT.

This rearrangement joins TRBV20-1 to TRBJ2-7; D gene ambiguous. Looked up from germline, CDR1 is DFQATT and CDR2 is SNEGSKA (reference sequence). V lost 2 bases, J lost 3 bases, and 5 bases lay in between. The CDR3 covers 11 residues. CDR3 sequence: CSARKDYEQYV. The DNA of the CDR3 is TGCAGTGCTAGAAAGGACTACGAGCAGTACGTC.

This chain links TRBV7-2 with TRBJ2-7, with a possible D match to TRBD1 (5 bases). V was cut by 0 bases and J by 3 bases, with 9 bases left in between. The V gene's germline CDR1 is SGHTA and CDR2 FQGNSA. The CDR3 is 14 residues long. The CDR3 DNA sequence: TGTGCCAGCAGCTTAGCGGCCAGGGACTACGAGCAGTACTTC. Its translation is CASSLAARDYEQYF.

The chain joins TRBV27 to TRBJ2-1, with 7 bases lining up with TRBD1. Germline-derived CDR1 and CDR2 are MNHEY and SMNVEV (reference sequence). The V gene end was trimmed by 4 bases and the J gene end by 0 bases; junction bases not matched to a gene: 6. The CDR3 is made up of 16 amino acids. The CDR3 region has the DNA TGTGCCAGCAGTTCCCTGACAGGGAGCTCCTACAATGAGCAGTTCTTC. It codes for CASSSLTGSSYNEQFF.

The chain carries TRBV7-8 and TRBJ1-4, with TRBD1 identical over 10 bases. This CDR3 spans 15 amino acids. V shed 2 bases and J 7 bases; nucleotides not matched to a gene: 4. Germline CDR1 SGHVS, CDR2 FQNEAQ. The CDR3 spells CASSLRDRGVEKLFF. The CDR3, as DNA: TGTGCCAGCAGCTTAAGGGACAGGGGAGTTGAAAAACTGTTTTTT.

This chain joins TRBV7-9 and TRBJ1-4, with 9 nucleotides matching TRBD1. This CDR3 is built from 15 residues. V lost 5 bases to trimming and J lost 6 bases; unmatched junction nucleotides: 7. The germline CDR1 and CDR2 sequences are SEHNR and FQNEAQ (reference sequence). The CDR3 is CASSVRDRVDEKLFF. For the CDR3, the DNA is TGTGCCAGCAGCGTCCGGGACAGGGTCGATGAAAAACTGTTTTTT. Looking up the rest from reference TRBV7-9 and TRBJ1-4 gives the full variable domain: DTGVSQNPRHKITKRGQNVTFRCDPISEHNRLYWYRQTLGQGPEFLTYFQNEAQLEKSRLLSDRFSAERPKGSFSTLEIQRTEQGDSAMYLCASSVRDRVDEKLFFGSGTQLSVL.